The 26 T cell receptor beta chains in this list originate from one sample, sequenced in a study of CD8+ T cells in alopecia areata. As to treatment: oral pan-JAK inhibitor, 5-10 mg twice daily. cDNA prepared by RNA extraction and subsequent reverse transcription served as the template for sequencing. This table comes from immunoSEQ multiplex PCR, and its TCRdb copy is limited to in-frame clones, with some not included. The data hold 150,000 to 200,000 clones, with 55% to 70% observed a single time. Material: CD4+ T cells sorted from blood, obtained at week 24, from a patient treated with tofacitinib. The receptors shown here come from a human donor with alopecia areata.

This clone was seen just once. Other DNA sequences in this sample translate to the same CDR3. The chain has TRBV18 and TRBJ1-1; D unclear. V was cut by 2 bases and J by 0 bases, with 4 bases left in between. CDR1 and CDR2 (germline): KGHSH, LQKENI. There are 13 residues in the CDR3. The CDR3 bases are TGTGCCAGCTCACCAAGTCTGAACACTGAAGCTTTCTTT. Its protein product is CASSPSLNTEAFF.

This clone appeared a few times. The chain uses TRBV7-9 and TRBJ1-1, with TRBD1 as a possible D gene (5 bases). V was trimmed by 4 bases and J by 0 bases, leaving 9 bases between them. CDR1 and CDR2 from the germline V gene are SEHNR and FQNEAQ (reference sequence). This CDR3 spans 14 amino acids. The CDR3 loop reads CASSSGLMNTEAFF. The CDR3 bases are TGTGCCAGCAGCTCGGGACTTATGAACACTGAAGCTTTCTTT.

This clone was detected a few times. This chain links TRBV5-1 with TRBJ2-7, with D tentatively TRBD1 or TRBD2 (5 bases each). From germline, CDR1 is SGHRS and CDR2 YFSETQ. The ends were cut back, 4 bases at V and 0 bases at J, with 14 bases in the middle. This CDR3 is 15 amino acids long. In DNA, the CDR3 is TGCGCCAGCAGCCTAGGGGCTGGGACCTCCTACGAGCAGTACTTC. Protein: CASSLGAGTSYEQYF.

CDR3 DNA sequence: TGTGCCTGGTCGCTGGGAGATACGCAGTATTTT. Protein sequence: CAWSLGDTQYF. The chain has TRBV30 and TRBJ2-3; unclear D gene. Germline CDR1 GTSNPN, CDR2 SVGIG (reference sequence). Trimming removed 5 bases from V and 5 bases from J, with 8 bases in between. This CDR3 spans 11 amino acids.

V and J are TRBV14 and TRBJ2-3; D may be TRBD2 (6 bases). V gave up 3 bases and J gave up 6 bases, with 13 bases separating them. There are 14 residues in the CDR3. Germline values: CDR1 SGHDN, CDR2 FVKESK. The CDR3 spells CASSQLLASDTQYF. The CDR3 coding sequence is TGTGCCAGCAGCCAGCTACTAGCTTCGGATACGCAGTATTTT. Complete variable domain (other parts from reference TRBV14 and TRBJ2-3): EAGVTQFPSHSVIEKGQTVTLRCDPISGHDNLYWYRRVMGKEIKFLLHFVKESKQDESGMPNNRFLAERTGGTYSTLKVQPAELEDSGVYFCASSQLLASDTQYFGPGTRLTVL.

The chain joins TRBV30 to TRBJ1-3, with a tentative D call TRBD1 (5 bases). The CDR3 consists of 14 residues. Germline assignment: CDR1 GTSNPN and CDR2 SVGIG (reference sequence). Trimming cost V 5 bases and J 2 bases, with 13 bases left between them. CDR3 DNA: TGTGCCTGGGGTCAGGGAGCGGCTGGAAACACCATATATTTT. Translation gives CAWGQGAAGNTIYF.

On this clone itself: Germline and junction disagree at one end, which may indicate a read error. V gene TRBV4-1 combines with J gene TRBJ1-1; D is perhaps TRBD1 (5 bases). The CDR3 runs to 15 residues. Per germline, CDR1 MGHRA and CDR2 YSYEKL. CDR3 nucleotides: TGCGCCAGCAGCCAAGTTGGGGGTCCGAACGCTGAAGCTTTCTTT. Translation: CASSQVGGPNAEAFF.

This clone was recorded a few times. This rearrangement joins TRBV5-1 to TRBJ1-1; weak D call: TRBD1 (6 bases). Germline V gene lookup returns CDR1 SGHRS and CDR2 YFSETQ. The CDR3 runs 13 residues. V gave up 4 bases and J gave up 4 bases, with 11 bases separating them. The CDR3, as DNA: TGCGCCAGCAGCGAACAGGGAGGCACTGAAGCTTTCTTT. It specifies CASSEQGGTEAFF.

This chain uses TRBV4-1 with TRBJ2-6, with D uncertain. Deletions cut 0 bases from V and 2 bases from J, with 14 bases between. The CDR3 contains 18 residues. CDR1 and CDR2 (germline): MGHRA, YSYEKL. The CDR3 DNA sequence: TGCGCCAGCAGCCAAGATGAAATGAGGTCTGCTGGGGCCAACGTCCTGACTTTC. Amino acids: CASSQDEMRSAGANVLTF.

The genes are TRBV29-1 and TRBJ2-4, with 11 bases fitting TRBD1. Germline loops: CDR1 SQVTM, CDR2 ANQGSEA. Trimming at V came to 4 bases and at J to 5 bases, leaving 1 base not matched to a gene. The CDR3 is 13 residues long. CDR3 in amino acids: CSVGDRGENIQYF. CDR3 sequence (DNA): TGCAGCGTTGGGGACAGGGGGGAAAACATTCAGTACTTC.

The chain joins TRBV25-1 to TRBJ1-1; D uncertain. Trimming took 2 bases from V and 1 from J, leaving 8 bases between them. The CDR3 has 14 residues. Per the germline V gene, CDR1 is MGHDK and CDR2 is SYGVNS. In nucleotides, the CDR3 is TGTGCCAGCAGTGAACTCGGCAGGAACACTGAAGCTTTCTTT. It codes for CASSELGRNTEAFF.

This chain connects TRBV29-1 to TRBJ2-5, with D tentatively TRBD2 (6 bases). Germline V CDR1 and CDR2: SQVTM, ANQGSEA. The CDR3 has 13 residues. The V gene lost 4 bases and the J gene lost 5 bases, with 14 bases spanning the gap. CDR3 nucleotides: TGCAGCGTTGGGCGGGAACGGGGGGAGACCCAGTACTTC. This codes for CSVGRERGETQYF.

This clone was observed a few times. This chain joins TRBV4-1 and TRBJ2-7, with D possibly matching TRBD1 (6 bases). CDR1 is MGHRA, CDR2 YSYEKL, per germline. V was clipped by 1 base and J by 1 base, with 14 bases between them. The CDR3 sequence is 16 residues long. CDR3 coding DNA: TGCGCCAGCAGCCAAGCCCATATACAGGGATCCTACGAGCAGTACTTC. Protein product: CASSQAHIQGSYEQYF.

This clone came up once. The V call is TRBV6-5, the J call TRBJ2-7; tentatively, D is TRBD2 (5 bases). Germline CDR1 MNHEY, CDR2 SVGAGI. This CDR3 contains 13 residues. Trimming removed 5 bases at V and 0 bases at J, with 8 bases between. The CDR3: CASSTRGSYEQYF. CDR3 coding DNA: TGTGCCAGCAGTACCCGGGGCTCCTACGAGCAGTACTTC.

This clone was seen a handful of times. The gene calls are TRBV5-4 and TRBJ2-5, with D perhaps TRBD1 (6 bases). V was trimmed by 3 bases and J by 1 base, leaving 10 bases between them. Germline CDR1 and CDR2: SGHNT and YYREEE (reference sequence). The CDR3 contains 14 residues. The chain's CDR3 is CASSSGTLQETQYF. CDR3 coding DNA: TGTGCCAGCAGCTCCGGGACACTCCAAGAGACCCAGTACTTC.

The V and J genes are TRBV4-2 and TRBJ1-2; the D is unclear. Germline lookup yields CDR1 LGHNA and CDR2 YNFKEQ. This CDR3 is 14 amino acids long. Trimming pared 0 bases from V and 4 bases from J, leaving 9 bases between. CDR3 nucleotide sequence: TGTGCCAGCAGCCAAGATGAGGGAGTCTATGGCTACACCTTC. It specifies CASSQDEGVYGYTF.

The rearrangement joins TRBV5-1 to TRBJ2-7, with 10 bases lining up with TRBD1. Germline lookup yields CDR1 SGHRS and CDR2 YFSETQ. The CDR3 is made up of 17 amino acids. Trimming took 0 bases from V and 0 from J; bases not matched to a gene: 6. In DNA, the CDR3 is TGCGCCAGCAGCTTGGCCGCCGGGACAGGGGCCTCCTACGAGCAGTACTTC. Its protein is CASSLAAGTGASYEQYF.

The chain has TRBV25-1 and TRBJ1-1, with 7 bases aligning to TRBD1. Trimming removed 3 bases from V and 10 bases from J; junction bases left unmatched: 11. The germline V gene has CDR1 MGHDK and CDR2 SYGVNS. CDR3 length: 14 amino acids. CDR3 loop: CASSDIRTGPAAFF. The DNA for the CDR3 is TGTGCCAGCAGTGATATAAGGACAGGCCCCGCAGCTTTCTTT.

Written as DNA, the CDR3 is TGTGCCAGCAGTTCCGACAGGGGAGGTAATTCACCCCTCCACTTT. Translation: CASSSDRGGNSPLHF. This chain links TRBV6-5 with TRBJ1-6; 8 nucleotides match TRBD1. Germline loops: CDR1 MNHEY, CDR2 SVGAGI. Trimming cost V 4 bases and J 6 bases; bases outside gene matches: 5. This CDR3 is 15 amino acids long.

The rearrangement joins TRBV5-1 to TRBJ1-1; TRBD1 might be the D (5 bases). Per the germline V gene, CDR1 is SGHRS and CDR2 is YFSETQ. The CDR3 spans 14 residues. V was trimmed by 6 bases and J by 5 bases, leaving 17 bases between them. Here the CDR3 DNA reads TGCGCCAGCAATAGGGCGCAGGGAAATACTGAAGCTTTCTTT. Its translation: CASNRAQGNTEAFF. Looking up the rest from reference TRBV5-1 and TRBJ1-1 gives the full variable domain: KAGVTQTPRYLIKTRGQQVTLSCSPISGHRSVSWYQQTPGQGLQFLFEYFSETQRNKGNFPGRFSGRQFSNSRSEMNVSTLELGDSALYLCASNRAQGNTEAFFGQGTRLTVV.

This clone ranks as medium-sized. The gene calls are TRBV2 and TRBJ1-1; D not certain. The CDR3 extends over 13 amino acids. V dropped 2 bases and J dropped 1 base, with 5 bases sitting between them. The germline gives CDR1 SNHLY, CDR2 FYNNEI. The CDR3 nucleotides read TGTGCCAGCAGTGAACTGGAGAACACTGAAGCTTTCTTT. Its translation: CASSELENTEAFF.

The chain combines TRBV25-1 with TRBJ2-7; 7 positions agree with TRBD1. The junction had 7 bases not matched to a gene; V was cut back by 3 bases and J by 5 bases. There are 14 residues in the CDR3. Germline assignment: CDR1 MGHDK and CDR2 SYGVNS. CDR3 sequence: CASSDRAGTDEQYF. CDR3 nucleotides: TGTGCCAGCAGTGATAGAGCAGGGACAGACGAGCAGTACTTC.

The CDR3 spells CSVGGRAGETQYF. CDR3 coding DNA: TGCAGCGTTGGCGGGAGGGCCGGTGAGACCCAGTACTTC. The V call is TRBV29-1, the J call TRBJ2-5, with TRBD2 matching over 9 bases. The length of the CDR3 is 13 residues. V dropped 4 bases and J dropped 5; count of bases not matched to a gene: 5. The germline gives CDR1 SQVTM, CDR2 ANQGSEA.

V is TRBV5-6 and J is TRBJ1-1; the D gene is possibly TRBD1 (5 bases). CDR3 size: 14 residues. Germline assignment: CDR1 SGHDT and CDR2 YYEEEE. V lost 0 bases and J lost 5, with 11 bases in between. This CDR3 reads CASSLVHRSTEAFF. Written as DNA, the CDR3 is TGTGCCAGCAGCTTGGTGCACAGGTCGACTGAAGCTTTCTTT.

The chain combines TRBV15 with TRBJ1-4; D remains ambiguous. Germline values: CDR1 LNHNV, CDR2 YYDKDF (reference sequence). CDR3 length equals 14 residues. Between the trimmed V and J ends, which lost 1 base and 10 bases, there was a span of 13 bases. CDR3 in amino acids: CATSRARLGGKLFF. CDR3 DNA sequence: TGTGCCACCAGCAGAGCGCGCTTGGGCGGAAAACTGTTTTTT.

This clone was detected a few times. The chain employs TRBV5-1 and TRBJ2-7; TRBD1 is a possible D gene (7 bases). The CDR3 runs to 15 residues. V was clipped by 4 bases and J by 0 bases, with 14 bases between them. The germline gives CDR1 SGHRS, CDR2 YFSETQ. The CDR3 spells CASSPGGQISYEQYF. The CDR3 DNA sequence: TGCGCCAGCAGCCCCGGGGGACAGATCTCCTACGAGCAGTACTTC. Together with reference TRBV5-1 and TRBJ2-7, the CDR3 gives the full variable domain: KAGVTQTPRYLIKTRGQQVTLSCSPISGHRSVSWYQQTPGQGLQFLFEYFSETQRNKGNFPGRFSGRQFSNSRSEMNVSTLELGDSALYLCASSPGGQISYEQYFGPGTRLTVT.